This T cell receptor beta chain was identified during a study of read filtering for tumor transcriptome and immune sequencing. Molecular barcoded adaptors covering alpha/delta and beta/gamma chains were used on around 370 ng RNA. Via MiXCR, TCRdb re-called the reads, giving one row per CDR3 protein. This table has about 54,000 distinct CDR3 sequences, roughly an eighth appearing once. This clonotype showed up just once. An end of the junction differs from the germline gene, which may be a read error. The clonotype comes from a donor aged 40 or over with multiple myeloma. The sample was a population of CD138-negative cells sorted from bone marrow.

CDR3 region: CASSLGQQNTAAFF. CDR3 bases: TGTGCCAGCAGCTTAGGGCAGCAGAACACTGCAGCTTTCTTT. This rearrangement joins TRBV5-5 to TRBJ1-1; D not certain. This CDR3 region has 14 residues. The V gene's germline CDR1 is SGHKS and CDR2 YYEKEE (reference sequence).